The entry that follows covers one TCR beta chain sequence. Germline CDR1 reads SEHNR; CDR2 reads FQNEAQ (reference sequence). There are 15 residues in the CDR3. V lost 5 bases, J lost 8 bases, and 9 bases stayed unmatched. The method was immunoSEQ multiplex PCR; TCRdb's version includes in-frame clones alone and lacks a portion of them. The table has about 110,000 clones, about 85% seen once. This sample stems from a study of blood T cell repertoires in COVID-19. The overall study: Whether acute or convalescent, the COVID-19 samples came from the United States, Italy and Spain. The cDNA or gDNA used as material had been derived from T cells, B-cell-depleted T cells, or PBMCs.

The rearrangement links TRBV7-9 to TRBJ2-1, with 10 positions matching TRBD2. The TCR comes from a human donor in a cohort sampled during active COVID-19. Specimen: peripheral blood. This chain's CDR3 is CASSPERGGLYEQFF. Here the CDR3 DNA reads TGTGCCAGCAGCCCCGAGCGGGGGGGCCTTTATGAGCAGTTCTTC.